The source of this TCR beta chain is a study of CD8 T cells in Susac syndrome. Purification of the CD8+ and CD4+ T cells relied on negative isolation, and TEMRA cells underwent FACS enrichment. Random hexamers were used to reverse transcribe an amount of roughly 0.45 to 1 ug RNA. It was immunoSEQ multiplex PCR that amplified TCR beta CDR3 across 54 Vbeta and 13 Jbeta. MiXCR, applied by TCRdb to the immunoSEQ multiplex PCR reads, yields one record per CDR3 protein. There are about 290,000 distinct CDR3 sequences in the sample; over 75% occur only once, and less than 0.2% lies in the top ten. The sequenced sample was CD8+ T cells from PBMCs. The clonotype was recovered from a human donor with multiple sclerosis.

CDR3 bases: TGTGCCAGCAGCCTTCGGACACCTTTGAACACTGAAGCTTTCTTT. This encodes CASSLRTPLNTEAFF. The chain links TRBV6-1 to TRBJ1-1; perhaps TRBD1 as D (5 bases). CDR3 length: 15 residues. Germline V gene sequence: CDR1 MNHNS, CDR2 SASEGT. Trimming removed 6 bases from V and 0 bases from J, with 14 bases in between.